The rows below give T cell receptor beta chains drawn from one sample of a study of cytomegalovirus exposure and HLA in healthy donors. Profiling relied on immunoSEQ multiplex PCR, and the TCRdb table lists in-frame clones only, not all of them. The table shows roughly 120,000 clones, with around 67% occurring only once. Material: PBMCs. The source is a man aged 55 to 70 in good health and CMV-seropositive. CDR3s include the opening cysteine and the closing phenylalanine or tryptophan. The order of the fields is V gene, clone size, J gene, CDR3 protein. A row's size may be missing; if present it is once, few, many or a size class.

TRBV9	NA	TRBJ2-2	CASSVVARAGELFF
TRBV9	NA	TRBJ2-3	CASSLGGGRTDTQYF
TRBV5-5	few	TRBJ2-6	CASSRLTVTGANVLTF
TRBV5-6	few	TRBJ2-2	CASSFKTGELFF
TRBV4-2	NA	TRBJ1-6	CASSQDNADSPLHF
TRBV27	NA	TRBJ2-7	CASRGPSGGYEQYF
TRBV27	NA	TRBJ2-7	CASNPGQGYNEQYF
TRBV6-1	many	TRBJ2-1	CASSLMEDEQFF
TRBV19	NA	TRBJ2-2	CASSNGRNTGELFF
TRBV9	NA	TRBJ2-1	CASSVGGHSLNEQFF